This T cell receptor beta chain was obtained from a study of Tregs in tolerant kidney transplant recipients. The length of the CDR3 is 13 residues. V gave up 4 bases and J gave up 2 bases, with 9 bases separating them. Germline CDR1 SGHNT, CDR2 YYREEE (reference sequence). This table comes from immunoSEQ multiplex PCR, and its TCRdb copy is limited to in-frame clones, with some not included. Among tens of thousands of clones, about 89% were seen once, and the ten largest hold 0.6% to 0.7%. This clone came up a few times. Its antigen is not identified. Study results and limitations: Expanding Tregs on activated donor B cells appeared to best identify donor-specific TCRbeta clones. Findings come from small patient numbers and require larger validation.

The source is a human donor in good health. V usage is TRBV5-4 and J usage is TRBJ1-2; no clear D gene. The source material was Tregs from blood. The CDR3 DNA sequence: TGTGCCAGCAGCGCCGCTCGGAACTATGGCTACACCTTC. Its translation: CASSAARNYGYTF.